The entry below describes one T cell receptor beta chain. Antigen unknown. UMI-labeled 5' RACE TRB cDNA libraries were prepared from the cells. TCRdb re-called the 5' RACE reads and shows each CDR3 protein once, DNA omitted. The sample table includes around 130,000 distinct CDR3 sequences. These data come from a study of CXCR3-negative and CXCR3-positive naive CD8 T cells. General observations from the study: Naive subsets showed comparable surface CD5, and TCR interaction strength was also inferred from TRB CDR3 physicochemistry. Against CXCR3-negative naive cells, CXCR3-positive naive cells showed more hydrophobic TRB CDR3s.

Germline CDR1 and CDR2: GTSNPN and SVGIG (reference sequence). This CDR3 is 12 amino acids long. The genes are TRBV30 and TRBJ1-1; as DNA is missing, the TRBD1 call by TCRdb cannot be tested. The receptor was isolated from a human donor in good health. Some clones in this sample may be carry-over from other donors' samples. The sample comprised naive CXCR3+ CD8+ T cells from blood. Specified subset: CD45RO-CCR7+CD27+CD95- naive CD8+ T cells expressing CXCR3 (TNR3+). CDR3: CAWDRENTEAFF.